A single T cell receptor beta chain is shown here with its context. This table comes from immunoSEQ multiplex PCR, and its TCRdb copy is limited to in-frame clones, with some not included. The sample has approximately 270,000 clones; approximately 90% are singletons. These data are taken from a study of blood T cell repertoires in COVID-19. CDR1 is SGHRS and CDR2 is YFSETQ in the germline V gene. The ends were cut back, 1 base at V and 0 bases at J, with 14 bases in the middle. The CDR3 contains 18 residues. The sequenced sample consisted of PBMCs or T cells enriched from blood (not recorded which). The chain uses TRBV5-1 and TRBJ2-6, with D unclear. This TCR was recovered from a man aged 35 to 55 who had been exposed to COVID-19. This CDR3 is CASSLSAVYNSGANVLTF. Here the CDR3 DNA reads TGCGCCAGCAGCTTGTCTGCCGTATACAACTCTGGGGCCAACGTCCTGACTTTC.